These 8 T cell receptor beta chains were sequenced from one sample in a study of blood T cell repertoires in COVID-19. Generated by immunoSEQ multiplex PCR, the TCRdb table keeps only in-frame clones and is missing some. The data contain under 140,000 clones, roughly 91% of them singletons. Sequenced: peripheral blood. These receptors were taken from a woman aged 50 to 60 with acute or convalescent COVID-19.

Within the sample, this clone is medium-sized. The chain joins TRBV5-1 to TRBJ1-6; TRBD1 might be the D (6 bases). Germline V gene sequence: CDR1 SGHRS, CDR2 YFSETQ. The CDR3 extends over 14 amino acids. The V gene lost 4 bases and the J gene lost 10 bases, with 15 bases spanning the gap. The chain's CDR3 is CASSHARGGSPLHF. As DNA, the CDR3 is TGCGCCAGCAGCCACGCCAGGGGCGGCTCACCCCTCCACTTT.

The rearrangement joins TRBV7-9 to TRBJ1-2; maybe TRBD1 (6 bases). Germline lookup yields CDR1 SEHNR and CDR2 FQNEAQ (reference sequence). The length of the CDR3 is 14 residues. V was clipped by 5 bases and J by 4 bases, with 14 bases between them. The CDR3 region has the DNA TGTGCCAGCAGCACAGGACAGATTGTCTATGGCTACACCTTC. Protein: CASSTGQIVYGYTF. Combining the CDR3 with reference TRBV7-9 and TRBJ1-2 gives the whole variable domain DTGVSQNPRHKITKRGQNVTFRCDPISEHNRLYWYRQTLGQGPEFLTYFQNEAQLEKSRLLSDRFSAERPKGSFSTLEIQRTEQGDSAMYLCASSTGQIVYGYTFGSGTRLTVV.

The gene calls are TRBV4-2 and TRBJ2-1; 7 bases line up with TRBD2. This CDR3 has 15 amino acids. J lost 2 bases, V lost 4 bases, and 5 bases had no gene match. Germline V gives CDR1 LGHNA, CDR2 YNFKEQ. CDR3 residues: CASSRSSGTYNEQFF. The CDR3 nucleotides are TGTGCCAGCAGCCGTTCTAGCGGAACCTACAATGAGCAGTTCTTC.

This chain joins TRBV27 and TRBJ1-1; D is unresolved. Per the germline V gene, CDR1 is MNHEY and CDR2 is SMNVEV (reference sequence). The CDR3 is 14 amino acids. Trimming removed 7 bases at V and 2 bases at J, with 14 bases between. The CDR3 DNA is TGTGCCAGCACCTCGGATTACAGCAACACTGAAGCTTTCTTT. This sequence encodes CASTSDYSNTEAFF.

In DNA, the CDR3 is TGTGCCAGCCAAACAGGAGTGAACACTGAAGCTTTCTTT. This gives the protein CASQTGVNTEAFF. This chain links TRBV2 with TRBJ1-1, with a tentative D call TRBD1 (5 bases). Germline CDR1 SNHLY, CDR2 FYNNEI. The ends were cut back, 8 bases at V and 0 bases at J, with 10 bases in the middle. The CDR3 has 13 amino acids.

The rearrangement joins TRBV24-1 to TRBJ2-3; 8 bases match TRBD2. The CDR3 spans 16 residues. The ends lost 0 bases at V and 4 bases at J; junction bases unmatched: 5. Germline V gene sequence: CDR1 KGHDR, CDR2 SFDVKD. The CDR3: CATSDLVAGRADTQYF. Written as DNA, the CDR3 is TGTGCCACCAGTGATTTGGTAGCGGGAAGGGCAGATACGCAGTATTTT.

The rearrangement links TRBV30 to TRBJ2-2, with D unresolved. The CDR3 loop spans 13 amino acids. Germline V CDR1 and CDR2: GTSNPN, SVGIG (reference sequence). Trimming left V 4 bases short and J 7 bases short, with 13 bases between. The CDR3 DNA reads as TGTGCCTGGACCTCAAATCGAGTCGGGGAGCTGTTTTTT. This encodes CAWTSNRVGELFF.

This chain joins TRBV6-5 and TRBJ2-7, with 7 bases lining up with TRBD2. Germline V lookup: CDR1 MNHEY, CDR2 SVGAGI. The CDR3 length is 14 residues. V was clipped by 5 bases and J by 2 bases; unmatched bases: 6. The CDR3: CASSNGRAPYEQYF. CDR3 nucleotide sequence: TGTGCCAGCAGTAATGGGAGGGCCCCCTACGAGCAGTACTTC.